This paragraph covers one T cell receptor beta chain sequence. Only in-frame clones appear in the TCRdb table, and some are missing; sequencing was by immunoSEQ multiplex PCR. Here the sample spans under 25,000 clones, under 85% being singletons. The sample's time point: peripheral blood 6 weeks after treatment start. These data originate in a study of PD-L1 blockade in urothelial cancer. About the research overall: A median roughly 150,000 T cells were found in blood samples.

The starting material was PBMCs, obtained around atezolizumab (anti-PD-L1) treatment. The source of this sequence is a man between 45 and 60 years old with urothelial cancer.

The CDR3 sequence is CATSPPVRGNTEAFF. CDR3 nucleotides: TGTGCCACCAGCCCCCCCGTCCGGGGGAACACTGAAGCTTTCTTT. The rearrangement uses TRBV15 and TRBJ1-1; D not certain. The CDR3 sequence is 15 residues long. In germline, CDR1 is LNHNV, CDR2 YYDKDF (reference sequence). V lost 5 bases, J lost 1 base, and 14 bases lay in between.